A single sample gave rise to the 13 T cell receptor beta chains below, sequenced in a study of blood T cells in healthy people across ages. Then a second PCR, running about 6 to 12 cycles, was carried out with a sample-barcoded 5' primer and a J-beta primer mix. TCRdb processed the 5' RACE reads anew with MiXCR; each CDR3 protein has one entry. The data contain just over 800,000 distinct CDR3 sequences, 60% to 80% of them singletons. The specimen was blood. These receptors were obtained from a man between 25 and 39 years old in good health.

The chain has TRBV3-1 and TRBJ1-4; D possibly corresponds to TRBD1 (6 bases). The V end was cut by 4 bases, the J end by 1 base, with 16 bases between. From germline, CDR1 is LGHDT and CDR2 YNNKEL (reference sequence). This CDR3 comprises 17 residues. This chain's CDR3 is CASSRRVGGETNEKLFF. CDR3 sequence (DNA): TGTGCCAGCAGCCGCCGGGTAGGGGGGGAAACTAATGAAAAACTGTTTTTT.

This chain uses TRBV7-3 with TRBJ1-5; D is possibly TRBD1 (5 bases). This CDR3 region has 13 residues. Germline V lookup: CDR1 SGHTA, CDR2 FQGTGA. Trimming pared 5 bases from V and 5 bases from J, leaving 10 bases between. CDR3 sequence (DNA): TGTGCCAGCAGCCAGGACACCTATCAGCCCCAGCATTTT. It codes for CASSQDTYQPQHF.

V usage is TRBV18 and J usage is TRBJ2-3, with 11 bases identical to TRBD2. Looked up from germline, CDR1 is KGHSH and CDR2 is LQKENI. Trimming cost V 2 bases and J 7 bases; bases outside gene matches: 5. CDR3 length: 15 residues. The CDR3 region has the DNA TGTGCCAGCTCACCAGCCGGGACTAGCGGATATACGCAGTATTTT. Residues: CASSPAGTSGYTQYF.

This clonotype appeared a few times. The chain couples TRBV5-1 to TRBJ2-1, with D possibly matching TRBD1 (5 bases). The CDR3 extends over 15 amino acids. The V gene's germline CDR1 is SGHRS and CDR2 YFSETQ. Trimming shortened V by 7 bases and J by 3 bases, and 17 bases separated the two germline ends. In DNA, the CDR3 is TGCGCCAGCGCCTCCCCAGGACAACTCTACAATGAGCAGTTCTTC. It encodes CASASPGQLYNEQFF.

The V gene is TRBV29-1, the J gene TRBJ1-4; 7 positions match TRBD1. The CDR3 runs to 14 residues. Germline loops: CDR1 SQVTM, CDR2 ANQGSEA. The V and J ends lost 7 bases and 7 bases, in that order; junction bases with no gene match: 12. CDR3 nucleotide sequence: TGCAGCGCGAATGCAGGGGGGCGTGGTGAAAAACTGTTTTTT. It is translated as CSANAGGRGEKLFF.

This clonotype occurred once. This chain links TRBV21-1 with TRBJ1-1. TRBV21-1 is listed as a pseudogene. The CDR3 loop spans 14 amino acids. CDR3 amino acids: CASTDARVTTEAFF. In DNA form, the CDR3 reads TGTGCCAGCACCGATGCCCGAGTGACGACTGAAGCTTTCTTT.

The chain recombines TRBV5-5 with TRBJ1-1; no clear D gene. The CDR3 runs 12 residues. V lost 5 bases to trimming and J lost 0 bases, with 5 bases between them. Germline V gene lookup returns CDR1 SGHKS and CDR2 YYEKEE (reference sequence). CDR3 sequence: CASRSMNTEAFF. CDR3 DNA sequence: TGTGCCAGCAGGTCTATGAACACTGAAGCTTTCTTT.

This clonotype was counted a few times. The V call is TRBV20-1, the J call TRBJ2-5; 12 bases are shared with TRBD2. The V gene end was trimmed by 6 bases and the J gene end by 5 bases; junction bases not matched to a gene: 13. This CDR3 comprises 16 residues. Germline V gene lookup returns CDR1 DFQATT and CDR2 SNEGSKA (reference sequence). The DNA for the CDR3 is TGCAGTGCCACCTCCGGGACTAGCGGGTTTGGCGAGACCCAGTACTTC. Translation gives CSATSGTSGFGETQYF.

The rearrangement joins TRBV4-2 to TRBJ2-3; D might be TRBD2 (5 bases). V was pared by 6 bases and J by 5 bases, with 18 bases between. Germline V gene sequence: CDR1 LGHNA, CDR2 YNFKEQ. The CDR3 consists of 15 residues. The DNA for the CDR3 is TGTGCCAGCAGATTAAGGAGGTTAGCAGAAGATACGCAGTATTTT. As protein: CASRLRRLAEDTQYF.

Only a few counts were recorded for this clonotype. The V gene is TRBV5-1, the J gene TRBJ2-1; 13 nucleotides agree with TRBD2. The CDR3 runs 14 residues. Germline V gene data show CDR1 as SGHRS and CDR2 as YFSETQ. Germline trimming cut 7 bases from V and 9 bases from J; bases unmatched to any gene: 7. This CDR3 is CASWTSGGIGEQFF. The DNA for the CDR3 is TGCGCCAGCTGGACTAGCGGGGGAATAGGTGAGCAGTTCTTC.

The gene calls are TRBV7-8 and TRBJ2-1; D is undetermined. The CDR3 has 14 amino acids. V gave up 6 bases and J gave up 13 bases, with 22 bases separating them. From germline, CDR1 is SGHVS and CDR2 FQNEAQ. CDR3 in amino acids: CASRPPDLGETQFF. In DNA form, the CDR3 reads TGTGCCAGCAGACCACCGGACCTTGGCGAGACCCAGTTCTTC.

CDR3 sequence reads: CASSSTGGPLYGYTF. CDR3 in DNA: TGTGCCAGCAGCTCCACAGGGGGTCCCCTCTATGGCTACACCTTC. The chain recombines TRBV5-5 with TRBJ1-2; 8 bases align to TRBD1. Germline V lookup: CDR1 SGHKS, CDR2 YYEKEE (reference sequence). V trimming: 3 bases; J trimming: 4 bases; junction bases outside the gene matches: 8. This CDR3 has 15 amino acids.

The rearrangement links TRBV7-7 to TRBJ2-2; TRBD2 matches 13 bases. CDR3 length: 16 amino acids. Trimming cost V 5 bases and J 4 bases; bases outside gene matches: 4. Germline V gene sequence: CDR1 SSHAT, CDR2 FNYEAQ (reference sequence). The CDR3 DNA follows: TGTGCCAGCAGCCAACGACTAGCGGGGGGCACCGGGGAGCTGTTTTTT. Translation gives CASSQRLAGGTGELFF. The full variable domain, in which reference TRBV7-7 and TRBJ2-2 provide the parts outside the CDR3, is GAGVSQSPRYKVTKRGQDVTLRCDPISSHATLYWYQQALGQGPEFLTYFNYEAQPDKSGLPSDRFSAERPEGSISTLTIQRTEQRDSAMYRCASSQRLAGGTGELFFGEGSRLTVL.